One and the same sample provided the 26 T cell receptor beta chains below, sequenced in a study of OX40 agonist ivuxolimab in advanced cancers. The table came from immunoSEQ multiplex PCR; TCRdb's copy has only in-frame clones and leaves some out. The table has 50,000 to 55,000 clones, around nine tenths seen once. Sequencing was performed on CD4+ or CD8+ T cells sorted from blood, taken in a trial of the OX40 agonist ivuxolimab. These receptors were taken from an adult with an advanced solid tumor such as melanoma, head and neck, liver or kidney cancer.

This clone was observed a single time. V usage is TRBV5-4 and J usage is TRBJ1-2; a possible D gene is TRBD1 (5 bases). Germline lookup yields CDR1 SGHNT and CDR2 YYREEE (reference sequence). Trimming took off 0 bases at V and 3 bases at J, with 9 bases between the two ends. The CDR3 runs to 14 residues. The CDR3 loop reads CASSLEGKDYGYTF. DNA for the CDR3: TGTGCCAGCAGCTTGGAGGGGAAGGACTATGGCTACACCTTC.

This clone was recorded only once. The V call is TRBV7-6, the J call TRBJ2-1, with a tentative D call TRBD2 (7 bases). V was clipped by 5 bases and J by 12 bases, with 23 bases between them. The CDR3 consists of 15 residues. CDR1 and CDR2 (germline): SGHVS, FNYEAQ. The CDR3, as DNA: TGTGCCAGCAGCCCCCAAGGGGGAGGGCCCTCCCGGCAGTTCTTC. Protein: CASSPQGGGPSRQFF.

The chain carries TRBV4-1 and TRBJ2-1; 11 positions match TRBD2. Germline V gene sequence: CDR1 MGHRA, CDR2 YSYEKL. J was trimmed by 2 bases and V by 0 bases; bases with no gene match: 0. CDR3 length equals 16 residues. Here the CDR3 DNA reads TGCGCCAGCAGCCAAGAGGGACTAGCGGCCTACAATGAGCAGTTCTTC. Amino acids: CASSQEGLAAYNEQFF.

The genes are TRBV2 and TRBJ1-1; TRBD1 agrees at 8 bases. Germline V gene data show CDR1 as SNHLY and CDR2 as FYNNEI. This CDR3 has 15 residues. V lost 1 base, J lost 4 bases, and 5 bases stayed unmatched. The CDR3 spells CASSEDPQGGTEAFF. CDR3 nucleotides: TGTGCCAGCAGTGAAGATCCACAGGGGGGCACTGAAGCTTTCTTT.

The chain links TRBV15 to TRBJ2-5; D remains ambiguous. Germline CDR1 and CDR2: LNHNV and YYDKDF (reference sequence). Trimming stripped 0 bases from V and 8 bases from J, with 7 bases between. The CDR3 runs 12 residues. The CDR3 nucleotides are TGTGCCACCAGCAGAGAGGACGGTACCCAGTACTTC. Translating it yields CATSREDGTQYF.

This clone turned up a few times. The rearrangement links TRBV9 to TRBJ2-6, with TRBD1 matching over 9 bases. V was pared by 2 bases and J by 5 bases, with 11 bases of the junction left unmatched. The germline V gene has CDR1 SGDLS and CDR2 YYNGEE. This CDR3 has 18 amino acids. The CDR3 coding sequence is TGTGCCAGCAGCGTGGGGACCACAGGACAGGGGTGGGCCAACGTCCTGACTTTC. This encodes CASSVGTTGQGWANVLTF.

This chain joins TRBV5-6 and TRBJ2-6; D not certain. The CDR3 is 14 amino acids. CDR1 is SGHDT and CDR2 is YYEEEE in the germline V gene. V lost 3 bases, J lost 4 bases, and 8 bases lay in between. CDR3 in amino acids: CASSSPRGANVLTF. In nucleotides, the CDR3 is TGTGCCAGCAGCTCACCGAGAGGGGCCAACGTCCTGACTTTC.

V gene TRBV30 combines with J gene TRBJ1-2; TRBD1 might be the D (5 bases). Germline assignment: CDR1 GTSNPN and CDR2 SVGIG (reference sequence). The V end lost 5 bases, the J end lost 1 base, and 11 bases lay between the germline ends. The CDR3 has 13 amino acids. Written as DNA, the CDR3 is TGTGCCTGGCAAAGGACATATAACTATGGCTACACCTTC. Translation: CAWQRTYNYGYTF.

This clone has just a few counts. This chain uses TRBV12-5 with TRBJ2-2; D is unclear. The CDR3 length is 13 residues. V was clipped by 2 bases and J by 8 bases, with 9 bases between them. The germline gives CDR1 LGHNT, CDR2 FRNRAP. The CDR3, as DNA: TGTGCTAGTGGTTTGCCCCGAGGAGGGGAGCTGTTTTTT. Translated: CASGLPRGGELFF.

The V gene is TRBV30, the J gene TRBJ1-4; tentative D call: TRBD1 (5 bases). Germline V gene lookup returns CDR1 GTSNPN and CDR2 SVGIG (reference sequence). The CDR3 is 13 amino acids. V shed 1 base and J shed 4 bases, with 7 bases lying between them. CDR3 DNA sequence: TGTGCCTGGAGTGGGGGCCTTAATGAAAAACTGTTTTTT. This encodes CAWSGGLNEKLFF. Together with reference TRBV30 and TRBJ1-4, the CDR3 gives the full variable domain: SQTIHQWPATLVQPVGSPLSLECTVEGTSNPNLYWYRQAAGRGLQLLFYSVGIGQISSEVPQNLSASRPQDRQFILSSKKLLLSDSGFYLCAWSGGLNEKLFFGSGTQLSVL.

This clone was seen only once. This same CDR3 is encoded by further DNA sequences in the sample. The gene calls are TRBV7-6 and TRBJ1-5; 8 positions agree with TRBD1. The germline V gene encodes CDR1 SGHVS and CDR2 FNYEAQ. J lost 4 bases, V lost 5 bases, and 7 bases had no gene match. The CDR3 has 15 residues. The CDR3 region is CASSPGQGRNQPQHF. In DNA, the CDR3 is TGTGCCAGCAGCCCAGGACAGGGCCGGAATCAGCCCCAGCATTTT.

The rearrangement joins TRBV5-1 to TRBJ1-2; no definite D call. Between the trimmed V and J ends, which lost 1 base and 4 bases, there was a span of 11 bases. This CDR3 spans 14 amino acids. The germline V gene encodes CDR1 SGHRS and CDR2 YFSETQ. CDR3 residues: CASSLTQRGYGYTF. In nucleotides, the CDR3 is TGCGCCAGCAGCTTGACCCAACGGGGCTATGGCTACACCTTC. The full variable domain, completed using reference TRBV5-1 and TRBJ1-2, is KAGVTQTPRYLIKTRGQQVTLSCSPISGHRSVSWYQQTPGQGLQFLFEYFSETQRNKGNFPGRFSGRQFSNSRSEMNVSTLELGDSALYLCASSLTQRGYGYTFGSGTRLTVV.

V and J are TRBV5-6 and TRBJ1-1; D may be TRBD1 (5 bases). CDR1 and CDR2 from the germline V gene are SGHDT and YYEEEE. V lost 4 bases, J lost 5 bases, and 12 bases lay in between. This CDR3 is 13 amino acids long. CDR3 bases: TGTGCCAGCAGCGCGGGGGGAGGGACTGAAGCTTTCTTT. This sequence encodes CASSAGGGTEAFF.

V usage is TRBV9 and J usage is TRBJ2-2; 10 positions match TRBD1. Unmatched junction bases numbered 4, after V lost 3 bases and J lost 5 bases. This CDR3 region has 15 residues. From germline, CDR1 is SGDLS and CDR2 YYNGEE. The CDR3 DNA sequence: TGTGCCAGCAGCGCCCGGACAGGGGGAACCGGGGAGCTGTTTTTT. Translating it yields CASSARTGGTGELFF. The full variable domain, completed using reference TRBV9 and TRBJ2-2, is DSGVTQTPKHLITATGQRVTLRCSPRSGDLSVYWYQQSLDQGLQFLIQYYNGEERAKGNILERFSAQQFPDLHSELNLSSLELGDSALYFCASSARTGGTGELFFGEGSRLTVL.

CDR3 in DNA: TGTGCCAGCACCCTAAGGACCGTTAGCCCGTTGCAGTTCTTC. It yields the protein CASTLRTVSPLQFF. The chain carries TRBV7-2 and TRBJ2-1, with D uncertain. Germline V gives CDR1 SGHTA, CDR2 FQGNSA. The CDR3 consists of 14 residues. The germline V and J ends were trimmed by 7 bases and 12 bases, with 22 bases remaining between them.

This chain links TRBV2 with TRBJ2-7; 8 bases line up with TRBD1. Germline CDR1 is SNHLY and CDR2 is FYNNEI. The CDR3 sequence is 13 residues long. V was pared by 4 bases and J by 2 bases, with 1 base of the junction left unmatched. This CDR3 reads CASSVGQAYEQYF. DNA of the CDR3: TGTGCCAGCAGTGTGGGACAGGCCTACGAGCAGTACTTC.

The chain carries TRBV2 and TRBJ1-1, with 7 bases fitting TRBD1. Trimming took 9 bases from V and 0 from J; bases not matched to a gene: 7. The germline CDR1 and CDR2 sequences are SNHLY and FYNNEI. The CDR3 is 14 residues long. CDR3 protein: CARRGDRLNTEAFF. CDR3 coding DNA: TGTGCCAGGAGGGGGGACAGATTGAACACTGAAGCTTTCTTT.

The gene calls are TRBV9 and TRBJ2-2, with D hard to call. The V gene lost 5 bases and the J gene lost 6 bases, with 17 bases spanning the gap. The CDR3 is 15 residues long. The germline gives CDR1 SGDLS, CDR2 YYNGEE. The DNA of the CDR3 is TGTGCCAGCAGTGCCACCCCAACGGCGGCCGGGGAGCTGTTTTTT. This sequence encodes CASSATPTAAGELFF.

The chain joins TRBV6-5 to TRBJ2-7; no clear D. The CDR3 consists of 13 residues. V was clipped by 8 bases and J by 0 bases, with 11 bases between them. Looked up from germline, CDR1 is MNHEY and CDR2 is SVGAGI. CDR3 loop: CASCESSSYEQYF. The CDR3 DNA sequence: TGTGCCAGCTGTGAGTCTAGCTCCTACGAGCAGTACTTC.

This chain links TRBV2 with TRBJ1-3; no clear D gene. The CDR3 contains 13 residues. CDR1 is SNHLY and CDR2 is FYNNEI in the germline V gene. Trimming took off 9 bases at V and 4 bases at J, with 13 bases between the two ends. CDR3 protein: CASRRAEGNTIYF. The CDR3, as DNA: TGTGCCAGTAGGCGGGCAGAAGGAAACACCATATATTTT.

The count of this clone is one. The rearrangement uses TRBV7-2 and TRBJ2-1; the D gene is possibly TRBD2 (7 bases). Per the germline V gene, CDR1 is SGHTA and CDR2 is FQGNSA. This CDR3 has 15 residues. V lost 3 bases to trimming and J lost 4 bases, with 13 bases between them. CDR3 amino acids: CASSFGRGGYNEQFF. CDR3 sequence (DNA): TGTGCCAGCAGCTTTGGCAGGGGAGGGTACAATGAGCAGTTCTTC.

V usage is TRBV9 and J usage is TRBJ2-3; 8 positions match TRBD2. Germline lookup yields CDR1 SGDLS and CDR2 YYNGEE. This CDR3 has 18 residues. Germline trimming cut 0 bases from V and 0 bases from J; bases unmatched to any gene: 9. The CDR3 DNA follows: TGTGCCAGCAGCGTAGCTCCGGGGGGGCAGATTAGCACAGATACGCAGTATTTT. Amino acids: CASSVAPGGQISTDTQYF. Drawing the rest from reference TRBV9 and TRBJ2-3, the complete variable domain is DSGVTQTPKHLITATGQRVTLRCSPRSGDLSVYWYQQSLDQGLQFLIQYYNGEERAKGNILERFSAQQFPDLHSELNLSSLELGDSALYFCASSVAPGGQISTDTQYFGPGTRLTVL.

Note on this clone: A read error may produce the germline difference seen at one junction end. For the CDR3, the DNA is TGTGCCAGCAGGGAAGGGACTAGCGATGGGGAGACCCAGTACTTC. It is translated as CASREGTSDGETQYF. The genes are TRBV2 and TRBJ2-5; 10 bases are a match to TRBD2. The germline CDR1 and CDR2 sequences are SNHLY and FYNNEI. The CDR3 runs to 15 residues.

The gene calls are TRBV6-5 and TRBJ1-2; a possible D gene is TRBD1 (5 bases). This CDR3 spans 14 amino acids. In germline, CDR1 is MNHEY, CDR2 SVGAGI. With 2 bases removed from V and 4 bases from J, the gap between germline ends came to 11 bases. The CDR3 is CASSYRGSLYGYTF. In DNA, the CDR3 is TGTGCCAGCAGTTACAGGGGATCCCTCTATGGCTACACCTTC.

This chain links TRBV5-5 with TRBJ2-3; 9 nucleotides line up with TRBD2. CDR1 and CDR2 from the germline V gene are SGHKS and YYEKEE (reference sequence). The CDR3 is made up of 14 amino acids. Unmatched junction bases numbered 3, after V lost 4 bases and J lost 3 bases. This chain's CDR3 is CASSPLAGTDTQYF. In nucleotides, the CDR3 is TGTGCCAGCAGCCCGCTAGCGGGAACAGATACGCAGTATTTT.

The J gene is TRBJ2-7, the V gene TRBV19, with 7 nucleotides matching TRBD2. The junction had 15 bases not matched to a gene; V was cut back by 5 bases and J by 5 bases. Per the germline V gene, CDR1 is LNHDA and CDR2 is SQIVND (reference sequence). This CDR3 region has 16 residues. The CDR3 loop is CASSFSSSSGGNEQYF. CDR3 DNA: TGTGCCAGTAGTTTCTCATCTAGCTCCGGGGGGAACGAGCAGTACTTC.